The 10 T cell receptor beta chains reported below all come from one sample, sequenced in a study of identical twins. TCRdb passed the 5' RACE reads through MiXCR, listing each CDR3 protein once. Of under 250,000 distinct CDR3 sequences in the sample, approximately 7.3% were seen once. This same sample was also part of a study on yellow fever vaccine responses in identical twins.

Sequencing was carried out using CD8+ T cells sorted from blood. The receptor set was obtained from a woman between 18 and 30 years old in good health.

Many counts were recorded for this clonotype. The chain has TRBV24-1 and TRBJ2-1, with no clear D. The CDR3 spans 15 residues. Germline CDR1 KGHDR, CDR2 SFDVKD. The V end was cut by 6 bases, the J end by 5 bases, with 16 bases between. This CDR3 is CATSQTGAKDNEQFF. CDR3 nucleotides: TGTGCCACCAGTCAAACTGGAGCTAAGGACAATGAGCAGTTCTTC.

This clonotype was seen at least ten times. The chain is built from TRBV4-1 and TRBJ1-6; 8 positions agree with TRBD1. The germline V gene has CDR1 MGHRA and CDR2 YSYEKL. This CDR3 has 12 amino acids. V shed 1 base, J shed 17 bases, and the junction held 4 bases outside the gene matches. The CDR3 reads CASSQAGQEVHF. CDR3 in DNA: TGCGCCAGCAGCCAAGCGGGACAGGAGGTCCACTTT.

The rearrangement links TRBV15 to TRBJ2-5, with 8 bases identical to TRBD1. The CDR3 is 15 residues long. With V trimmed by 0 bases and J by 8 bases, 8 bases remained unmatched. Germline V lookup: CDR1 LNHNV, CDR2 YYDKDF (reference sequence). For the CDR3, the DNA is TGTGCCACCAGCAGAGACCCAGGAGACAGGGGCACCCAGTACTTC. This codes for CATSRDPGDRGTQYF.

The rearrangement joins TRBV24-1 to TRBJ2-1; tentatively, D is TRBD1 (5 bases). Trimming pared 2 bases from V and 9 bases from J, leaving 16 bases between. Germline CDR1 is KGHDR and CDR2 is SFDVKD. The CDR3 is made up of 15 amino acids. For the CDR3, the DNA is TGTGCCACCAGTGATTGGGCAGGGCGGTGGGGTGAGCAGTTCTTC. Translating gives CATSDWAGRWGEQFF.

At least ten counts were recorded for this clonotype. This chain links TRBV6-2 or TRBV6-3 with TRBJ2-6; TRBD2 agrees at 10 bases. The V segment lost 5 bases and the J segment 0 bases; nucleotides outside the gene matches: 13. CDR1 and CDR2 from the germline V gene are MNHEY and SVGEGT. This CDR3 comprises 20 residues. The CDR3 here is CASSSVGIAGGVSGANVLTF. The CDR3 DNA reads as TGTGCCAGCAGTAGTGTTGGAATAGCGGGGGGCGTCTCTGGGGCCAACGTCCTGACTTTC.

This clonotype was found many times. The chain couples TRBV29-1 to TRBJ1-2, with D perhaps TRBD1 (5 bases). V lost 3 bases to trimming and J lost 4 bases, with 15 bases between them. The length of the CDR3 is 14 residues. Germline V CDR1 and CDR2: SQVTM, ANQGSEA. The CDR3 DNA is TGCAGCGTTGAGGGGGACCGCGCTGGCTATGGCTACACCTTC. Translating it yields CSVEGDRAGYGYTF.

This clonotype was detected many times. The CDR3 DNA is TGTGCCAGCAGTTTACGGGACCCTAGGAATCAGCCCCAGCATTTT. Its translation is CASSLRDPRNQPQHF. This chain uses TRBV12-3 or TRBV12-4 with TRBJ1-5; TRBD1 is a possible D gene (5 bases). CDR3 size: 15 residues. V shed 2 bases and J shed 4 bases, with 12 bases lying between them.

In this sample, this clonotype turned up many times. The chain employs TRBV12-3 or TRBV12-4 and TRBJ2-2; D is undetermined. This CDR3 has 13 residues. V was cut by 5 bases and J by 5 bases, with 9 bases left in between. The CDR3 nucleotides are TGTGCCAGCAGTCCCCAAGGGACCGGGGAGCTGTTTTTT. This codes for CASSPQGTGELFF.

This clonotype was found a few times. The chain has TRBV7-6 and TRBJ2-5, with TRBD1 identical over 7 bases. The germline gives CDR1 SGHVS, CDR2 FNYEAQ. There are 16 residues in the CDR3. J gave up 4 bases and V 3 bases, and 11 bases lay outside the gene matches. The DNA of the CDR3 is TGTGCCAGCAGCTTCAACAAACAAGGGGGCGTAGAGACCCAGTACTTC. Translated, it gives CASSFNKQGGVETQYF.

This clonotype was seen a few times. CDR3 DNA: TGTGCCAGCAGTCCACAGGGCAGTGAGCAGTTCTTC. Translation: CASSPQGSEQFF. The rearrangement uses TRBV27 and TRBJ2-1, with D perhaps TRBD1 (6 bases). V shed 5 bases and J shed 9 bases, with 11 bases lying between them. Germline CDR1 MNHEY, CDR2 SMNVEV (reference sequence). This CDR3 is 12 amino acids long.